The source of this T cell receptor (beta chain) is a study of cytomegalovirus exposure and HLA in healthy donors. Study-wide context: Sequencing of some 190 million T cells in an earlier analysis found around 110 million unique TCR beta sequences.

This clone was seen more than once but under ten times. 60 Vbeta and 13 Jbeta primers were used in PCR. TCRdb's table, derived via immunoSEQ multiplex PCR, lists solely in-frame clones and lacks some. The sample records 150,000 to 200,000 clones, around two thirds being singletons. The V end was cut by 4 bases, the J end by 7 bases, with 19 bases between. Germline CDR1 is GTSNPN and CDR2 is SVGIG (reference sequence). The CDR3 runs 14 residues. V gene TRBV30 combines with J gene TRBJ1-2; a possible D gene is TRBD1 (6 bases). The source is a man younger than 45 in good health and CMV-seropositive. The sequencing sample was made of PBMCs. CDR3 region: CAWNPKSGAGGYTF. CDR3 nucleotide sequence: TGTGCCTGGAACCCGAAATCAGGGGCCGGTGGCTACACCTTC.